Listed below are T cell receptor beta chains from one sample, sequenced in a study of T cells in tumors after PD-1 blockade. Data came from immunoSEQ multiplex PCR; TCRdb stores just in-frame clones and leaves some out. The sample lists over 60,000 clones; approximately 79% were seen once. The source was PBMCs, collected after anti-PD-1 treatment. Receptors originate from a human donor with basal cell carcinoma. The CDR3 runs from the conserved cysteine through the conserved F or W. D genes are given only for firm matches. Size tells how often a clone was seen (once, few, many) or the class of an expanded clone, and some rows leave it out.

D,size,J,V,CDR3,DNA
TRBD2,once,TRBJ2-2,TRBV5-6,CASSLGLAGTGELFF,TGTGCCAGCAGCTTGGGCCTAGCGGGAACCGGGGAGCTGTTTTTT
TRBD2,-,TRBJ2-1,TRBV30,CAWYLAGSSYNEQFF,TGTGCCTGGTATCTAGCGGGGAGCTCCTACAATGAGCAGTTCTTC
TRBD1,-,TRBJ2-7,TRBV5-5,CASSFGQGASEQYF,TGTGCCAGCAGCTTTGGACAGGGGGCTAGCGAGCAGTACTTC
TRBD1,-,TRBJ2-7,TRBV28,CASSLYRGTYEQYF,TGTGCCAGCAGTTTGTACAGGGGAACTTACGAGCAGTACTTC
TRBD1,-,TRBJ2-4,TRBV7-8,CASSPRDRGQVAKNIQYF,TGTGCCAGCAGCCCCCGGGACAGGGGGCAGGTAGCCAAAAACATTCAGTACTTC
TRBD1,once,TRBJ1-4,TRBV5-5,CASSLKQGYEKLFF,TGTGCCAGCAGCTTGAAACAGGGGTACGAAAAACTGTTTTTT
-,-,TRBJ1-3,TRBV19,CASSIRAATFGNTIYF,TGTGCCAGTAGTATAAGAGCAGCGACTTTCGGAAACACCATATATTTT
-,-,TRBJ1-5,TRBV12-3/TRBV12-4,CASSRAQGQPQHF,TGTGCCAGCAGTAGGGCCCAGGGTCAGCCCCAGCATTTT
TRBD1,-,TRBJ1-1,TRBV5-1,CASSLEARGRGTEAFF,TGCGCCAGCAGCTTGGAAGCCAGGGGGCGCGGAACTGAAGCTTTCTTT
TRBD1,-,TRBJ1-1,TRBV30,CAWSVLTGGATEAFF,TGTGCCTGGAGTGTACTAACAGGGGGGGCCACTGAAGCTTTCTTT
-,-,TRBJ1-4,TRBV28,CASILAPDPGGPGSEKLFF,TGTGCCAGCATATTAGCTCCTGACCCGGGGGGGCCGGGGAGCGAAAAACTGTTTTTT
-,-,TRBJ2-3,TRBV6-4,CASSEGDSSTDTQYF,TGTGCCAGCAGTGAAGGAGATTCAAGCACAGATACGCAGTATTTT
-,-,TRBJ2-2,TRBV2,CASSEDIQRGTGELFF,TGTGCCAGCAGTGAAGATATCCAAAGGGGGACCGGGGAGCTGTTTTTT
TRBD1,-,TRBJ2-1,TRBV4-1,CASSPWTGVDNEQFF,TGCGCCAGCAGCCCCTGGACAGGGGTGGACAATGAGCAGTTCTTC
TRBD2,-,TRBJ2-7,TRBV2,CASRGLAGAYEQYF,TGTGCCAGCAGGGGACTAGCGGGGGCCTACGAGCAGTACTTC
TRBD1,-,TRBJ1-6,TRBV24-1,CATRDLRGDSSYNSPLHF,TGTGCCACCAGGGACCTCCGCGGGGACAGTTCCTATAATTCACCCCTCCACTTT
-,-,TRBJ2-3,TRBV30,CAWSVMAVFVQYF,TGTGCCTGGAGTGTAATGGCAGTTTTTGTGCAGTATTTT
-,few,TRBJ2-7,TRBV2,CATRQDSYEQYF,TGTGCCACCAGACAGGATAGCTACGAGCAGTACTTC
-,-,TRBJ2-4,TRBV12-5,CASGLVLALGGGSKHIQYF,TGTGCTAGTGGGTTGGTACTGGCCCTAGGGGGGGGGAGTAAACACATTCAGTACTTC
TRBD1,-,TRBJ1-6,TRBV30,CAWRGRQGRPYNSPLHF,TGTGCCTGGAGGGGACGACAGGGAAGGCCTTATAATTCACCCCTCCACTTT
-,-,TRBJ2-2,TRBV4-1,CASSPSVRGRTGELFF,TGCGCCAGCAGCCCTTCGGTCCGGGGTCGGACCGGGGAGCTGTTTTTT
TRBD2,few,TRBJ2-3,TRBV5-1,CASSSGLAGGLRTDTQYF,TGCGCCAGCAGCTCGGGACTAGCGGGGGGGCTCCGCACAGATACGCAGTATTTT
-,once,TRBJ1-5,TRBV28,CATDGGSRGQPQHF,TGTGCCACCGACGGGGGGAGTCGGGGACAGCCCCAGCATTTT
TRBD1,-,TRBJ1-6,TRBV30,CAWTGGRGSPLHF,TGTGCCTGGACAGGGGGCCGGGGCTCACCCCTCCACTTT
TRBD1,-,TRBJ2-5,TRBV6-5,CASSLIQGLQETQYF,TGTGCCAGCAGTTTAATACAGGGGCTTCAAGAGACCCAGTACTTC
TRBD1,-,TRBJ1-2,TRBV19,CASSPTGTNYGYTF,TGTGCCAGTAGTCCGACAGGGACCAACTATGGCTACACCTTC
-,-,TRBJ2-7,TRBV15,CATGQGIDEQYF,TGTGCCACCGGGCAGGGGATCGACGAGCAGTACTTC
-,-,TRBJ1-2,TRBV5-5,CASSLEEGNRNYGYTF,TGTGCCAGCAGCTTAGAGGAGGGGAATCGGAACTATGGCTACACCTTC
-,few,TRBJ2-1,TRBV29-1,CSGASEQFF,TGCAGCGGTGCGAGTGAGCAGTTCTTC
TRBD1,-,TRBJ2-7,TRBV19,CASRGQDHYEQYF,TGTGCCAGTAGAGGACAGGATCACTACGAGCAGTACTTC
-,-,TRBJ1-3,TRBV18,CASSPPGQGNTIYF,TGTGCCAGCTCACCCCCAGGGCAAGGAAACACCATATATTTT
TRBD1,few,TRBJ2-3,TRBV10-3,CAISESPGQGTDTQYF,TGTGCCATCAGTGAGTCACCGGGACAGGGAACAGATACGCAGTATTTT
-,-,TRBJ2-2,TRBV29-1,CSGRLGLTGELFF,TGCAGCGGTAGACTAGGGCTCACCGGGGAGCTGTTTTTT
-,few,TRBJ1-2,TRBV4-1,CASSLITVGGGSGYTF,TGCGCCAGCAGCCTGATAACAGTAGGGGGTGGTTCTGGCTACACCTTC
TRBD1,-,TRBJ1-1,TRBV27,CASRDRGFSEAFF,TGTGCCAGCAGGGACAGGGGGTTTTCTGAAGCTTTCTTT
-,-,TRBJ1-5,TRBV6-5,CASRPDGSNQPQHF,TGTGCCAGCAGGCCCGACGGAAGCAATCAGCCCCAGCATTTT
-,-,TRBJ2-7,TRBV13,CASSLGLGFEQYF,TGTGCCAGCAGCTTAGGCCTAGGTTTCGAGCAGTACTTC
TRBD2,once,TRBJ2-1,TRBV27,CASSAPRLAGGRNEQFF,TGTGCCAGCAGTGCCCCCCGACTAGCGGGGGGGCGCAATGAGCAGTTCTTC
-,few,TRBJ1-2,TRBV25-1,CASSDPNNYGYTF,TGTGCCAGCAGTGACCCCAATAACTATGGCTACACCTTC
TRBD1,-,TRBJ2-7,TRBV5-1,CASSWGQLPNEQYF,TGCGCCAGCAGCTGGGGACAGCTCCCCAACGAGCAGTACTTC
-,-,TRBJ2-5,TRBV9,CASSVGVTAGVRETQYF,TGTGCCAGCAGCGTAGGAGTAACGGCAGGGGTGAGAGAGACCCAGTACTTC
-,-,TRBJ1-2,TRBV24-1,CATSDDSVLYTF,TGTGCCACCAGTGATGACTCAGTCCTCTACACCTTC
TRBD1,-,TRBJ2-1,TRBV7-2,CASSPRGTARNEQFF,TGTGCCAGCAGCCCCCGTGGGACAGCCAGGAATGAGCAGTTCTTC
-,-,TRBJ1-5,TRBV28,CASSTGLRNQPQHF,TGTGCCAGCAGCACGGGACTTCGCAATCAGCCCCAGCATTTT
TRBD2,-,TRBJ2-3,TRBV30,CAWSVGSGGTDTQYF,TGTGCCTGGAGTGTTGGTAGCGGGGGCACAGATACGCAGTATTTT
-,-,TRBJ1-1,TRBV19,CASTAYTEAFF,TGTGCCAGTACTGCCTACACTGAAGCTTTCTTT
-,few,TRBJ1-1,TRBV7-6,CASSLEGGSPWVTEAFF,TGTGCCAGCAGCTTAGAGGGGGGGTCTCCATGGGTCACTGAAGCTTTCTTT
-,-,TRBJ1-6,TRBV25-1,CASSPDSNLHF,TGTGCCAGCAGTCCCGACAGTAATCTCCACTTT
-,-,TRBJ2-1,TRBV3-1/TRBV3-2,CASSQESAGGEQFF,TGTGCCAGCAGCCAAGAGTCCGCGGGCGGTGAGCAGTTCTTC
TRBD1,-,TRBJ1-6,TRBV5-1,CASSAPGQQYNSPLHF,TGCGCCAGCAGCGCACCGGGACAGCAGTATAATTCACCCCTCCACTTT
-,-,TRBJ2-3,TRBV5-5,CASSPAQSRSTDTQYF,TGTGCCAGCAGCCCAGCCCAAAGCCGTAGCACAGATACGCAGTATTTT
-,-,TRBJ2-2,TRBV5-1,CASSLRVATGELFF,TGCGCCAGCAGCTTGAGGGTGGCGACCGGGGAGCTGTTTTTT
-,few,TRBJ2-5,TRBV2,CASSWTAETQYF,TGTGCCAGCAGTTGGACGGCGGAGACCCAGTACTTC
-,-,TRBJ1-6,TRBV7-2,CASSLAPDSLGYNSPLHF,TGTGCCAGCAGCTTAGCCCCTGACAGCCTGGGCTATAATTCACCCCTCCACTTT
-,-,TRBJ2-3,TRBV29-1,CSVNLATDTQYF,TGCAGCGTTAATTTGGCGACAGATACGCAGTATTTT
TRBD2,-,TRBJ2-3,TRBV19,CASSLLAGATDTQYF,TGTGCCAGTAGTCTCTTAGCGGGGGCCACAGATACGCAGTATTTT
TRBD1,-,TRBJ1-1,TRBV5-1,CASSLEGQMNTEAFF,TGCGCCAGCAGCTTGGAGGGACAGATGAACACTGAAGCTTTCTTT
TRBD2,-,TRBJ2-1,TRBV7-2,CASSPLGLAGANEQFF,TGTGCCAGCAGCCCATTAGGGCTAGCGGGGGCCAATGAGCAGTTCTTC
TRBD1,-,TRBJ2-7,TRBV5-6,CASSPYRSTGAGEQYF,TGTGCCAGCAGCCCTTACCGTTCGACAGGGGCGGGCGAGCAGTACTTC